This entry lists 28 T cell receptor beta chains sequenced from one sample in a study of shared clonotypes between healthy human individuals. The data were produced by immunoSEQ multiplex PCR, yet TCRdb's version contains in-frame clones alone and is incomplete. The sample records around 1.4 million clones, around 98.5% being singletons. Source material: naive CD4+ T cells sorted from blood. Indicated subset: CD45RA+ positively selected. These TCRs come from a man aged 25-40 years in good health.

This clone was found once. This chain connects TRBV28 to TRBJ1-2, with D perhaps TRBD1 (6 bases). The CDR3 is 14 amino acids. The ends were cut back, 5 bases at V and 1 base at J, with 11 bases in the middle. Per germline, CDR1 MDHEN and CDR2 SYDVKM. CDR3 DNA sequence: TGTGCCAGCAGTCCAAACAGGGTTAACTATGGCTACACCTTC. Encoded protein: CASSPNRVNYGYTF.

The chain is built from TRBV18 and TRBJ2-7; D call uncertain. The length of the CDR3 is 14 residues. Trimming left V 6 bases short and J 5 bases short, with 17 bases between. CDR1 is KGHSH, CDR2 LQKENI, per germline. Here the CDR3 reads CASSQITDGHEQYF. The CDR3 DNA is TGTGCCAGCTCTCAGATCACAGACGGCCACGAGCAGTACTTC.

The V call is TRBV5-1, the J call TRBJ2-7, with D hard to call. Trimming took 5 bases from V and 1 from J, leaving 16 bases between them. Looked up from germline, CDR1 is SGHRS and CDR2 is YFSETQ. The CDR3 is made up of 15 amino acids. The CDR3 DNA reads TGCGCCAGCAGTTTCTGGGTAGGTTCTTCCTACGAGCAGTACTTC. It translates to CASSFWVGSSYEQYF.

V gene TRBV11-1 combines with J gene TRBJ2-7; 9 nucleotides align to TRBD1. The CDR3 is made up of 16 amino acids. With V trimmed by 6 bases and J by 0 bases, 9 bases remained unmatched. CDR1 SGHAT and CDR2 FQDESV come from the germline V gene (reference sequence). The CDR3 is CASSRKTTGGSYEQYF. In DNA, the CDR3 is TGTGCCAGCAGTCGAAAAACGACAGGGGGCTCCTACGAGCAGTACTTC.

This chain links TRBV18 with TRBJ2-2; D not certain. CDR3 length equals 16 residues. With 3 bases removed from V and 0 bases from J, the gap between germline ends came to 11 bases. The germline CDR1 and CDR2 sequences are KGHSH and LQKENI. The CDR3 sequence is CASSPLRPPNTGELFF. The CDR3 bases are TGTGCCAGCTCACCGTTGAGGCCCCCGAACACCGGGGAGCTGTTTTTT.

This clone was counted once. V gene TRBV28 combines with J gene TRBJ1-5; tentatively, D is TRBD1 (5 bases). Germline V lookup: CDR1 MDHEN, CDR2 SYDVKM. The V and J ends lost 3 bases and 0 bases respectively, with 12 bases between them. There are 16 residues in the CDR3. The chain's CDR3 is CASSFVSGGSNQPQHF. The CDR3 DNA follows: TGTGCCAGCAGTTTCGTTTCGGGGGGTAGCAATCAGCCCCAGCATTTT.

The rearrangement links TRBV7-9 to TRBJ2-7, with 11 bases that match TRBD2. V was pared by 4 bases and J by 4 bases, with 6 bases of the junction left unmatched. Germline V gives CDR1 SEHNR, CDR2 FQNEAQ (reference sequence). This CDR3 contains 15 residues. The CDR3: CASSSTSGSGYEQYF. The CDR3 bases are TGTGCCAGCAGCTCCACTAGCGGGAGTGGGTACGAGCAGTACTTC.

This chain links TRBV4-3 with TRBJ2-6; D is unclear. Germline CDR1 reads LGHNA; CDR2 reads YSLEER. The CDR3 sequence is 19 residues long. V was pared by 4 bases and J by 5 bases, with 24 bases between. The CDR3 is CASSLSDLRASSWANVLTF. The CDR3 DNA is TGCGCCAGCAGCCTAAGTGACCTCCGGGCCTCTTCTTGGGCCAACGTCCTGACTTTC.

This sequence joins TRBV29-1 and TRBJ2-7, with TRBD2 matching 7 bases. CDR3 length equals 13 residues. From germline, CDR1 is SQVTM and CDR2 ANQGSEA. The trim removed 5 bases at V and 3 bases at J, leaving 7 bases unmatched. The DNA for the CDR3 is TGCAGCGTTTTGGGCGGGAGAGACTACGAGCAGTACTTC. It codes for CSVLGGRDYEQYF.

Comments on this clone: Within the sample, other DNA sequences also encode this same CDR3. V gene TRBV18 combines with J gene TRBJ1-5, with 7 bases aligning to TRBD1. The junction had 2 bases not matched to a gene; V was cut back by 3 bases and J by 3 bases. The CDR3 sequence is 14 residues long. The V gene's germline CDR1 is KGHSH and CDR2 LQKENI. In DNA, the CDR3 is TGTGCCAGCTCACCGACAGGGAACAATCAGCCCCAGCATTTT. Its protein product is CASSPTGNNQPQHF.

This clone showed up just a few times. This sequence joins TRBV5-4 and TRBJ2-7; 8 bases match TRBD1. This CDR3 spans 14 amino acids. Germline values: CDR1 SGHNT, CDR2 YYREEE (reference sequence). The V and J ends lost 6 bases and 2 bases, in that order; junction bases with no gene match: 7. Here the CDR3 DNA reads TGTGCCAGCACCACTGGACAGGGCCCCTACGAGCAGTACTTC. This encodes CASTTGQGPYEQYF.

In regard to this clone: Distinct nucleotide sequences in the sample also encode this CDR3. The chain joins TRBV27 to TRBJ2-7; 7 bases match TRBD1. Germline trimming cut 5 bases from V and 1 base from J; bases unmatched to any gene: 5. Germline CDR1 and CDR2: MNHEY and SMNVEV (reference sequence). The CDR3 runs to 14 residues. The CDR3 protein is CASSPRQGSYEQYF. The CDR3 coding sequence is TGTGCCAGCAGTCCACGACAGGGATCCTACGAGCAGTACTTC.

The DNA for the CDR3 is TGTGCCAGCAGCTTAGTGTCTCGCGGGTACAACTACAATGAGCAGTTCTTC. The encoded protein is CASSLVSRGYNYNEQFF. The chain couples TRBV11-1 to TRBJ2-1; D perhaps matches TRBD2 (5 bases). The CDR3 sequence is 17 residues long. Germline CDR1 and CDR2: SGHAT and FQDESV (reference sequence). V lost 1 base, J lost 3 bases, and 16 bases lay in between. The complete variable domain, with remaining parts taken from reference TRBV11-1 and TRBJ2-1, reads EAEVAQSPRYKITEKSQAVAFWCDPISGHATLYWYRQILGQGPELLVQFQDESVVDDSQLPKDRFSAERLKGVDSTLKIQPAELGDSAMYLCASSLVSRGYNYNEQFFGPGTRLTVL.

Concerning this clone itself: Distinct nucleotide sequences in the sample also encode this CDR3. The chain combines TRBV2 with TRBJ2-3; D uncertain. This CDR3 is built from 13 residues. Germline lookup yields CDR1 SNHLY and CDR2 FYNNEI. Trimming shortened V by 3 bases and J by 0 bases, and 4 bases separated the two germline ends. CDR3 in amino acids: CASSDESTDTQYF. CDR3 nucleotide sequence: TGTGCCAGCAGTGACGAAAGCACAGATACGCAGTATTTT.

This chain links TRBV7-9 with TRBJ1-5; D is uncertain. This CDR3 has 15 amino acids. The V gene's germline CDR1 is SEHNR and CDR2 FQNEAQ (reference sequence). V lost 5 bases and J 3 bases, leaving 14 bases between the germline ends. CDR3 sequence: CASSPLDGFNQPQHF. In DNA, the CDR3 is TGTGCCAGCAGCCCCCTGGACGGATTCAATCAGCCCCAGCATTTT.

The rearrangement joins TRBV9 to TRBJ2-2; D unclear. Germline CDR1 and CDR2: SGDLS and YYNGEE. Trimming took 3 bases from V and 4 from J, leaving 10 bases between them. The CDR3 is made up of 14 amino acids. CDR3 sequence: CASSAGSTTGELFF. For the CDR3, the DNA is TGTGCCAGCAGCGCAGGTAGTACCACCGGGGAGCTGTTTTTT.

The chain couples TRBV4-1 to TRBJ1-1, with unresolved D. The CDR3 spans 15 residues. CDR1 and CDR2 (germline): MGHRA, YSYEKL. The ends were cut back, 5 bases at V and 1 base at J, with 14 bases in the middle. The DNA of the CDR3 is TGCGCCAGCAGCGCCTCAAGCTCAGGGAACACTGAAGCTTTCTTT. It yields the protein CASSASSSGNTEAFF.

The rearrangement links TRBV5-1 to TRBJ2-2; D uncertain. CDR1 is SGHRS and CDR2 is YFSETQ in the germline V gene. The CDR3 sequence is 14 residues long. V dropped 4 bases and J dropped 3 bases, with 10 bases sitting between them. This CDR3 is CASSPPADTGELFF. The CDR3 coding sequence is TGCGCCAGCAGCCCCCCGGCCGACACCGGGGAGCTGTTTTTT.

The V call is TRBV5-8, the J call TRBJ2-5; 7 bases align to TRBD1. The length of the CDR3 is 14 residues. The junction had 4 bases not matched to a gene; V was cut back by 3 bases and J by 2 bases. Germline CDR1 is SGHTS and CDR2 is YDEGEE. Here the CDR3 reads CASSWAQGQETQYF. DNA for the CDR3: TGTGCCAGCAGCTGGGCACAGGGGCAAGAGACCCAGTACTTC.

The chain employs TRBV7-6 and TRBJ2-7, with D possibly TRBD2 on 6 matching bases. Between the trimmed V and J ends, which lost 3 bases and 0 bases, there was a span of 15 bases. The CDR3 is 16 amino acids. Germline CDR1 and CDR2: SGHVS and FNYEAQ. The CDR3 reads CASSFQEGTSSYEQYF. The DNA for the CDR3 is TGTGCCAGCAGCTTCCAGGAGGGGACCTCCTCCTACGAGCAGTACTTC.

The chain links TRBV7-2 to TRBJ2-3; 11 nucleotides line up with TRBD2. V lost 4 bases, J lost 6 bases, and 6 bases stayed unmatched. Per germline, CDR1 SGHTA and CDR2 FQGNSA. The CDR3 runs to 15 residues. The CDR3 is CASSSIAGGWDTQYF. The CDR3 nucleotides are TGTGCCAGCAGCTCAATAGCGGGAGGGTGGGATACGCAGTATTTT.

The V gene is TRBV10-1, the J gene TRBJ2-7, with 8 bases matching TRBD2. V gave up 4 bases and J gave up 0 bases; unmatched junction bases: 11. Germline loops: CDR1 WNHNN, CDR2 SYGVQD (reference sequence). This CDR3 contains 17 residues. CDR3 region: CASSAANAGGFSYEQYF. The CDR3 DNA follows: TGCGCCAGCAGTGCTGCCAATGCGGGAGGCTTCTCCTACGAGCAGTACTTC.

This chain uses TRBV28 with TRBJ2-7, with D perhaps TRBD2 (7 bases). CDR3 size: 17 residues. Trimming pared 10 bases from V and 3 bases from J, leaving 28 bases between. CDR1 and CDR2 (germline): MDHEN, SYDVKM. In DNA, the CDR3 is TGTGCCATCAAAAGGGGGAGGGGTAAGGAGAAGGGCTACGAGCAGTACTTC. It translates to CAIKRGRGKEKGYEQYF.

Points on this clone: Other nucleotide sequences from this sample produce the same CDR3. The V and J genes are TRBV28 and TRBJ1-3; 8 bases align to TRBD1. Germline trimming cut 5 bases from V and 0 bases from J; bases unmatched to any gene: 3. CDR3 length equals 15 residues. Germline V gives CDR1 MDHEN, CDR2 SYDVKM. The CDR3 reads CASSPTGDSGNTIYF. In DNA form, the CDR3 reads TGTGCCAGCAGTCCGACAGGGGACTCTGGAAACACCATATATTTT.

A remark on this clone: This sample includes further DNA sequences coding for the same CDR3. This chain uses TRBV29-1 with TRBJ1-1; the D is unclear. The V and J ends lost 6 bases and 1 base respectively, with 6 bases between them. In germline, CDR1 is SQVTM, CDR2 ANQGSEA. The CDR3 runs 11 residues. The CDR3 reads CSVDGNTEAFF. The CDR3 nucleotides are TGCAGCGTCGATGGGAACACTGAAGCTTTCTTT. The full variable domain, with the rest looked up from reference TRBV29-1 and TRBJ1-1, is SAVISQKPSRDICQRGTSLTIQCQVDSQVTMMFWYRQQPGQSLTLIATANQGSEATYESGFVIDKFPISRPNLTFSTLTVSNMSPEDSSIYLCSVDGNTEAFFGQGTRLTVV.

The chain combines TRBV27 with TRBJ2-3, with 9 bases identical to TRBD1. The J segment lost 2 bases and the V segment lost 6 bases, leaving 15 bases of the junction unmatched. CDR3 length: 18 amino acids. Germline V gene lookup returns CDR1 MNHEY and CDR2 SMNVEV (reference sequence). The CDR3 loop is CASRQRGDRVYTTDTQYF. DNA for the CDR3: TGTGCCAGCAGACAACGCGGGGACAGGGTCTACACCACAGATACGCAGTATTTT.

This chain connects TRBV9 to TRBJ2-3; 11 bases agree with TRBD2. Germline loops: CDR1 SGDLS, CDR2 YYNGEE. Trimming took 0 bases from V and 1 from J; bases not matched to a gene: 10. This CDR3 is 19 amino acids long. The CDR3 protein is CASSVGIAGGQVGTDTQYF. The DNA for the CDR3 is TGTGCCAGCAGCGTAGGAATAGCGGGAGGGCAAGTGGGCACAGATACGCAGTATTTT.

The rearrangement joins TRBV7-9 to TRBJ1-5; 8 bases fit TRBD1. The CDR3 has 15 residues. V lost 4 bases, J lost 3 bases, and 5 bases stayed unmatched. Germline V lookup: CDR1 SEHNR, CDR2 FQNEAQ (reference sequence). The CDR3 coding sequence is TGTGCCAGCAGCTCCGGGACAGGCAACAATCAGCCCCAGCATTTT. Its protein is CASSSGTGNNQPQHF.